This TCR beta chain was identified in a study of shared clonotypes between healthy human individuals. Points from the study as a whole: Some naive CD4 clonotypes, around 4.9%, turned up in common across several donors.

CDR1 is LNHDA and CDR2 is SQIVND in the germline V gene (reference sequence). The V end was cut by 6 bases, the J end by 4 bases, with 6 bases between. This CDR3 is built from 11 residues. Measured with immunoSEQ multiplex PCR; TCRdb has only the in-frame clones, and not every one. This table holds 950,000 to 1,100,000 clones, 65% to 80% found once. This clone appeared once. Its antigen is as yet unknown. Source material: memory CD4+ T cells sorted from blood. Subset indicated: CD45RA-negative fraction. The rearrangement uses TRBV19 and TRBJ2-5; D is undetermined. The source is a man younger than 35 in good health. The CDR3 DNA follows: TGTGCCAGTAGAGCCAGAGAGACCCAGTACTTC. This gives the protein CASRARETQYF.